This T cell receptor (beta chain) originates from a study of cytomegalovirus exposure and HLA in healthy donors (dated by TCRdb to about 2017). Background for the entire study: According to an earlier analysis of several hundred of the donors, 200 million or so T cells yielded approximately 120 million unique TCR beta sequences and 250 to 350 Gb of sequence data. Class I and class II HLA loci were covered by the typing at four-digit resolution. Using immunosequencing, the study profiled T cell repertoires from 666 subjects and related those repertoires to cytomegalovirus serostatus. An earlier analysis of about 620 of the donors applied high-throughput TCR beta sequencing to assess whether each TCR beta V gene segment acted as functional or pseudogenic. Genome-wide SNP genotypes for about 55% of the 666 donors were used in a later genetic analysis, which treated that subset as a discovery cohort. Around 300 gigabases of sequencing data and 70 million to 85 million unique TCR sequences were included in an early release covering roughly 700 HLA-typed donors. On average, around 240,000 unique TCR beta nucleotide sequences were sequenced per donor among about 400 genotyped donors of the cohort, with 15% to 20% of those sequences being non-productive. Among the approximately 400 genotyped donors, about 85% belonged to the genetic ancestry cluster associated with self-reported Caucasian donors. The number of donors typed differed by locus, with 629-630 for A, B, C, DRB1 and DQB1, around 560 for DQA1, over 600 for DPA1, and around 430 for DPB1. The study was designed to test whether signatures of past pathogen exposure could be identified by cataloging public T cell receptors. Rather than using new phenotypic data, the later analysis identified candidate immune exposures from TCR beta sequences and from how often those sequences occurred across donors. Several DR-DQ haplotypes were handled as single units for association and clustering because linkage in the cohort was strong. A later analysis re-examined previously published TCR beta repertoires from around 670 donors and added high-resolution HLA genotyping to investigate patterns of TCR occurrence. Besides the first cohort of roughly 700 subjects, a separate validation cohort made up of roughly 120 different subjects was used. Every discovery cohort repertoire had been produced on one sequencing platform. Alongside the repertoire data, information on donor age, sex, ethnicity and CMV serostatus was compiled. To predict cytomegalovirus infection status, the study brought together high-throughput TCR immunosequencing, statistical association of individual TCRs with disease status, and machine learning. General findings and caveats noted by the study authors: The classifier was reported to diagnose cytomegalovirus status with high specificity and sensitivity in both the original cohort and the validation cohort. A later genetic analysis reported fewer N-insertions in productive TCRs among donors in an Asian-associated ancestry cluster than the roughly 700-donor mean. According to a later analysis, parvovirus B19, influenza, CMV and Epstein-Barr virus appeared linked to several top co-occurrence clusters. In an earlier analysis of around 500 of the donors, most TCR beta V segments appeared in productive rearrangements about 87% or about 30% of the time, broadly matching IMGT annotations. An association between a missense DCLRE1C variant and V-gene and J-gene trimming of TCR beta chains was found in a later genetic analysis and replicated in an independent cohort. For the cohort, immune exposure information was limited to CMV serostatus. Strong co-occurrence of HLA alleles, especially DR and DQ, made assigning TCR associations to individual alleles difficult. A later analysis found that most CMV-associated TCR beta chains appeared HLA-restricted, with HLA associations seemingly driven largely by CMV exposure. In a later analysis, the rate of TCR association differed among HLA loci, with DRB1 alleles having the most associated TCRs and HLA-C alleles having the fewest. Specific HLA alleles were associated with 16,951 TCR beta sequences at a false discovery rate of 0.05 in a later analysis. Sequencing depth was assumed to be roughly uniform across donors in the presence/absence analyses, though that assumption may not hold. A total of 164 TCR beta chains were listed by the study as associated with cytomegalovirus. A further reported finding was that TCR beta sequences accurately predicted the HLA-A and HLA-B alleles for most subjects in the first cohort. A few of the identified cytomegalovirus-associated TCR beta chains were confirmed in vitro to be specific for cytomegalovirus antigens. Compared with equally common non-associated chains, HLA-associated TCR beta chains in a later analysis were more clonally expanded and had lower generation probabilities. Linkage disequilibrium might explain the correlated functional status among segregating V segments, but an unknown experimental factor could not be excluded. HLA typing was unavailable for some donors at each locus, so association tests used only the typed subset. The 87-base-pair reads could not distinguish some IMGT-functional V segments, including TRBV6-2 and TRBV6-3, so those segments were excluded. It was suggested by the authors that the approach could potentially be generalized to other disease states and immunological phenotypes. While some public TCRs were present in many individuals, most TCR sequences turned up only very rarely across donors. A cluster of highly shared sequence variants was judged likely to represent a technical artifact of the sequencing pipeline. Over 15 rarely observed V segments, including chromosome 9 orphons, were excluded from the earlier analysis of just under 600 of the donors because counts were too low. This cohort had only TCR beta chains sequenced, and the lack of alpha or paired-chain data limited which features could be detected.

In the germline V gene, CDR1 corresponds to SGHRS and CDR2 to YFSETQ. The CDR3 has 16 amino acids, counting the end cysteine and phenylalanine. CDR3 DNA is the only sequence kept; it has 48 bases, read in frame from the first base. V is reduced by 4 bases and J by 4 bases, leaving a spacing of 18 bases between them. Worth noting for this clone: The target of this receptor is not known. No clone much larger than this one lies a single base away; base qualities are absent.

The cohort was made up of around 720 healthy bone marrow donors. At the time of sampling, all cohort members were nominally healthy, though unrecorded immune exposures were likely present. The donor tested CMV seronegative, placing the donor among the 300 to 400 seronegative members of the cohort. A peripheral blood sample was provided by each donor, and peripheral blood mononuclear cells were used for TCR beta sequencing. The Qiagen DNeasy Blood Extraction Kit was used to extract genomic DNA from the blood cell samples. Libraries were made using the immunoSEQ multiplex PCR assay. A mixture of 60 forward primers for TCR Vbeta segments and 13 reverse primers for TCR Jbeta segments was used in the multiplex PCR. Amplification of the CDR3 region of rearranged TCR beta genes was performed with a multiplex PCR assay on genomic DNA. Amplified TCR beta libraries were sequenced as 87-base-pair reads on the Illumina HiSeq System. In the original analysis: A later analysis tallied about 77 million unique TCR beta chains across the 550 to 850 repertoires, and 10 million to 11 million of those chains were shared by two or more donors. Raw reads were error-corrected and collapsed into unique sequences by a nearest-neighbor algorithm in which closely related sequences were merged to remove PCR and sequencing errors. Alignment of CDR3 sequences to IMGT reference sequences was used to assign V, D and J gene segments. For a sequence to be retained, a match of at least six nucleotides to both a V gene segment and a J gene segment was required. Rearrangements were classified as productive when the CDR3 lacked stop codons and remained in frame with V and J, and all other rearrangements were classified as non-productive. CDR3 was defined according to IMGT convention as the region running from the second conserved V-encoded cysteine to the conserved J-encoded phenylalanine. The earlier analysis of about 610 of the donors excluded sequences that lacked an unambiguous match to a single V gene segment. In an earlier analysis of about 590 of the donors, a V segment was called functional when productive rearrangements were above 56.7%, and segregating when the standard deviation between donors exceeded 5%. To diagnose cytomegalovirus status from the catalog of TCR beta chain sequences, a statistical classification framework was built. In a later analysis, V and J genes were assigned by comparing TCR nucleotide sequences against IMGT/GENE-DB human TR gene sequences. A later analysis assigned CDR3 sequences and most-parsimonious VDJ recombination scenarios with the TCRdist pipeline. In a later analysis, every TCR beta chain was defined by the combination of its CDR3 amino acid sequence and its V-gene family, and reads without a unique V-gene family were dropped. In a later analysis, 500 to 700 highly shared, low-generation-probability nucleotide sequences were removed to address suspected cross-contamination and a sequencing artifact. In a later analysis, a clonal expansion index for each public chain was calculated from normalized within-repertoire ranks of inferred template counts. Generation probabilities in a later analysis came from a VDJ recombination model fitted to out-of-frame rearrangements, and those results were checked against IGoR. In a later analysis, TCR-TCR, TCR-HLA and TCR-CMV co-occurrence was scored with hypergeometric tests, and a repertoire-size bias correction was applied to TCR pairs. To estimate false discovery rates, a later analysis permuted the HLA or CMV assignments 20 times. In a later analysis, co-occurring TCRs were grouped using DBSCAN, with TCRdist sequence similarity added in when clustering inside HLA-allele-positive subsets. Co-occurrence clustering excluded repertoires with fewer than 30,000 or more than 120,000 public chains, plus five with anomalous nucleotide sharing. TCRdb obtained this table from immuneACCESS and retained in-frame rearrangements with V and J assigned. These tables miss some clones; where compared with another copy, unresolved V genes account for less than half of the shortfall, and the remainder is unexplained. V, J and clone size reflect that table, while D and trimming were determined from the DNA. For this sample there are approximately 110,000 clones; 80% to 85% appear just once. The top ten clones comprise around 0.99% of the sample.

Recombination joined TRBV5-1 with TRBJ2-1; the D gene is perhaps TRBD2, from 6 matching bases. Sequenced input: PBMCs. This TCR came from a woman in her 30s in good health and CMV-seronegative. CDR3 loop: CASSPGGARSYNEQFF. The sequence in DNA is TGCGCCAGCAGCCCCGGCGGGGCTAGAAGTTACAATGAGCAGTTCTTC.